The rows below give T cell receptor beta chains drawn from one sample of a study of blood T cell repertoires in COVID-19. Some clones are missing from TCRdb's copy, which holds only in-frame ones; the method was immunoSEQ multiplex PCR. The sample includes 200,000 to 300,000 clones, 85% of them seen just once. Sequencing was done on a sample of peripheral blood. Receptor source: a woman aged 55-69 years with active or convalescent COVID-19. CDR3s include the opening cysteine and the closing phenylalanine or tryptophan. Each record gives: V gene, clone size, J gene, D gene, CDR3 protein, CDR3 DNA. The D gene is left open where the match is weak. Size tells how often a clone was seen (once, few, many) or the class of an expanded clone, and some rows leave it out.

TRBV6-2/TRBV6-3,once,TRBJ2-3,TRBD2,CATSSYPLAGGPDTQYF,TGTGCCACCAGCAGTTACCCCCTAGCGGGGGGGCCAGATACGCAGTATTTT
TRBV15,.,TRBJ2-6,TRBD1,CATSRAGGSGANVLTF,TGTGCCACCAGCAGGGCAGGGGGATCTGGGGCCAACGTCCTGACTTTC
TRBV11-3,.,TRBJ2-1,.,CASSLEGGTYNEQFF,TGTGCCAGCAGCTTAGAGGGGGGAACCTACAATGAGCAGTTCTTC
TRBV11-3,.,TRBJ2-1,.,CASSTDWQGSGYNEQFF,TGTGCCAGCAGCACGGATTGGCAGGGGTCAGGGTACAATGAGCAGTTCTTC
TRBV28,.,TRBJ1-2,.,CATISRYGYTF,TGTGCCACCATTTCTCGGTATGGCTACACCTTC
TRBV7-8,.,TRBJ2-3,TRBD2,CASSRTSGRGTDTQYF,TGTGCCAGCAGCCGAACTAGCGGGAGGGGAACAGATACGCAGTATTTT
TRBV7-9,.,TRBJ2-6,.,CASSLWGMLAGANVLTF,TGTGCCAGCAGTTTATGGGGCATGTTGGCTGGGGCCAACGTCCTGACTTTC
TRBV3-1/TRBV3-2,once,TRBJ2-1,TRBD2,CASSQDSGNTYNEQFF,TGTGCCAGCAGCCAAGATAGCGGGAACACCTACAATGAGCAGTTCTTC
TRBV2,.,TRBJ1-2,.,CATINPGSYGYTF,TGTGCCACCATTAATCCGGGATCGTATGGCTACACCTTC
TRBV7-2,.,TRBJ2-1,TRBD2,CASSPGQGLAGGAYEQFF,TGTGCCAGCAGCCCTGGACAGGGACTAGCGGGGGGCGCCTATGAGCAGTTCTTC
TRBV7-9,.,TRBJ2-1,.,CASSLVGRSGQFF,TGTGCCAGCAGCTTAGTTGGGAGGAGTGGGCAGTTCTTC
TRBV5-1,once,TRBJ2-3,TRBD2,CASSFERLAGGREDTQYF,TGCGCCAGCAGCTTCGAAAGACTAGCGGGGGGGCGGGAAGATACGCAGTATTTT
TRBV11-3,once,TRBJ1-1,.,CASSLDWSRQRNTEAFF,TGTGCCAGCAGCTTAGATTGGTCCAGACAACGGAACACTGAAGCTTTCTTT
TRBV28,.,TRBJ2-1,TRBD1,CASSSGQGWNEQFF,TGTGCCAGCAGTTCAGGACAGGGTTGGAATGAGCAGTTCTTC
TRBV7-8,.,TRBJ2-3,TRBD2,CASSLSIAGDTDTQYF,TGTGCCAGCAGCTTAAGTATAGCGGGAGACACAGATACGCAGTATTTT
TRBV6-5,.,TRBJ2-1,TRBD2,CASSPGTKAMKFF,TGTGCCAGCAGCCCCGGGACTAAGGCTATGAAGTTCTTC
TRBV15,.,TRBJ1-1,.,CATSSTREFGDEAFF,TGTGCCACCAGCAGTACCAGGGAATTCGGTGATGAAGCTTTCTTT
TRBV3-1/TRBV3-2,.,TRBJ2-7,TRBD1,CASSTSWTGDEQYF,TGTGCCAGCAGCACCTCCTGGACAGGGGACGAGCAGTACTTC
TRBV21-1,.,TRBJ2-1,.,CASSKPTSGGPYNEQFF,TGTGCCAGCAGCAAACCAACTAGCGGGGGACCCTACAATGAGCAGTTCTTC
TRBV6-6,many,TRBJ2-7,TRBD1,CASSPRQGASYEQYF,TGTGCCAGCTCCCCGAGACAGGGGGCCTCCTACGAGCAGTACTTC
TRBV6-5,.,TRBJ2-1,TRBD2,CASNPLAGPGEQFF,TGTGCCAGCAACCCCTTAGCGGGACCCGGTGAGCAGTTCTTC
TRBV11-2,.,TRBJ2-1,.,CASSFGGSSYNEQFF,TGTGCCAGCAGCTTCGGGGGTAGCTCCTACAATGAGCAGTTCTTC
TRBV6-4,.,TRBJ2-7,TRBD2,CASSKFSGRAADEQYF,TGTGCCAGCAGCAAATTTAGCGGGAGGGCCGCCGACGAGCAGTACTTC
TRBV12-5,.,TRBJ1-2,TRBD1,CASGGDRGYYGYTF,TGTGCTAGTGGGGGAGACAGGGGATATTATGGCTACACCTTC
TRBV1,.,TRBJ2-2,.,CTSGTGTSGGPDPGELFF,TGCACCAGCGGAACCGGGACTAGCGGGGGGCCAGACCCCGGGGAGCTGTTTTTT
TRBV19,once,TRBJ2-7,TRBD1,CASSTAGTGGYEQYF,TGTGCCAGTAGTACAGCCGGGACAGGGGGCTACGAGCAGTACTTC
TRBV20-1,once,TRBJ1-1,TRBD1,CSASPGGMNTEAFF,TGCAGTGCTAGTCCAGGGGGGATGAACACTGAAGCTTTCTTT
TRBV5-1,few,TRBJ2-1,TRBD2,CASSRSTSGLYNEQFF,TGCGCCAGCAGTCGATCGACTAGCGGGCTGTACAATGAGCAGTTCTTC
TRBV19,.,TRBJ2-3,TRBD1,CASSRGRDRESTDTQYF,TGTGCCAGTAGCCGGGGGCGGGACAGGGAGAGCACAGATACGCAGTATTTT
TRBV4-2,.,TRBJ1-1,.,CASSQDGDGGAFF,TGTGCCAGCAGCCAAGATGGGGACGGGGGAGCTTTCTTT
TRBV4-1,.,TRBJ1-1,.,CASSHPTTGGLNTEAFF,TGCGCCAGCAGCCACCCTACGACGGGGGGGTTGAACACTGAAGCTTTCTTT
TRBV19,.,TRBJ1-1,.,CASSLRNTEAFF,TGTGCCAGTAGTCTTAGGAACACTGAAGCTTTCTTT
TRBV19,.,TRBJ2-2,.,CASSMPGLNTGELFF,TGTGCCAGTAGTATGCCAGGGCTAAACACCGGGGAGCTGTTTTTT